This is a list of T cell receptor beta chains from one sample in a study of cytomegalovirus exposure and HLA in healthy donors. TCRdb's table, derived via immunoSEQ multiplex PCR, lists solely in-frame clones and lacks some. The table includes roughly 34,000 clones, about 70% detected once. The specimen sequenced was PBMCs. Receptors originate from a man aged 40-50 years in good health and CMV-seropositive. CDR3s include the opening cysteine and the closing phenylalanine or tryptophan. A D gene is named only where the DNA matches it firmly. Rows may omit the clone size; those that give it use once, few, many or a size class.

abundance: NA
j_gene: TRBJ1-1
v_gene: TRBV29-1
d_gene: NA
CDR3aa: CSVGPETNTEAFF
CDR3nt: TGCAGCGTTGGCCCGGAGACGAACACTGAAGCTTTCTTT

abundance: NA
j_gene: TRBJ2-1
v_gene: TRBV6-5
d_gene: TRBD2
CDR3aa: CASSYSSGGGGYEQFF
CDR3nt: TGTGCCAGCAGTTACTCGTCCGGGGGGGGCGGTTATGAGCAGTTCTTC

abundance: NA
j_gene: TRBJ1-1
v_gene: TRBV7-9
d_gene: NA
CDR3aa: CASSLPWQGVMNTEAFF
CDR3nt: TGTGCCAGCAGCTTACCATGGCAGGGCGTCATGAACACTGAAGCTTTCTTT

abundance: NA
j_gene: TRBJ2-5
v_gene: TRBV28
d_gene: TRBD1
CDR3aa: CASSQGDGETQYF
CDR3nt: TGTGCCAGCAGTCAGGGGGACGGGGAGACCCAGTACTTC

abundance: few
j_gene: TRBJ2-7
v_gene: TRBV7-9
d_gene: TRBD1
CDR3aa: CASSSTAGTGVYEQYF
CDR3nt: TGTGCCAGCAGCTCCACCGCCGGGACAGGCGTCTACGAGCAGTACTTC

abundance: NA
j_gene: TRBJ1-2
v_gene: TRBV10-3
d_gene: NA
CDR3aa: CAISESNRAGGYTF
CDR3nt: TGTGCCATCAGTGAGTCGAACAGGGCCGGCGGCTACACCTTC

abundance: NA
j_gene: TRBJ1-1
v_gene: TRBV6-5
d_gene: NA
CDR3aa: CASSQRGGRAAFF
CDR3nt: TGTGCCAGCAGCCAAAGAGGCGGCAGGGCAGCTTTCTTT

abundance: NA
j_gene: TRBJ1-1
v_gene: TRBV9
d_gene: NA
CDR3aa: CASSVGPEGGSTEAFF
CDR3nt: TGTGCCAGCAGCGTAGGCCCCGAGGGAGGGTCAACTGAAGCTTTCTTT

abundance: few
j_gene: TRBJ1-4
v_gene: TRBV19
d_gene: NA
CDR3aa: CASSPLSQRREKLFF
CDR3nt: TGTGCCAGTAGTCCCTTGTCCCAACGGAGGGAAAAACTGTTTTTT

abundance: NA
j_gene: TRBJ2-3
v_gene: TRBV18
d_gene: TRBD2
CDR3aa: CASSLAGVYTDTQYF
CDR3nt: TGTGCCAGCTCACTAGCGGGGGTGTACACAGATACGCAGTATTTT

abundance: NA
j_gene: TRBJ2-2
v_gene: TRBV7-9
d_gene: TRBD1
CDR3aa: CASRVTGVNTGELFF
CDR3nt: TGTGCCAGCAGGGTGACAGGGGTGAACACCGGGGAGCTGTTTTTT

abundance: once
j_gene: TRBJ1-1
v_gene: TRBV7-9
d_gene: NA
CDR3aa: CASSLAQATNTEAFF
CDR3nt: TGTGCCAGCAGCTTAGCACAGGCGACAAACACTGAAGCTTTCTTT

abundance: few
j_gene: TRBJ1-4
v_gene: TRBV19
d_gene: NA
CDR3aa: CASRVAQGENEKLFF
CDR3nt: TGTGCCAGTAGGGTTGCACAGGGTGAAAATGAAAAACTGTTTTTT

abundance: NA
j_gene: TRBJ1-1
v_gene: TRBV9
d_gene: NA
CDR3aa: CASSGLRSNTEAFF
CDR3nt: TGTGCCAGCAGCGGACTAAGATCCAACACTGAAGCTTTCTTT

abundance: NA
j_gene: TRBJ1-3
v_gene: TRBV6-1
d_gene: NA
CDR3aa: CASSEATGGSGNTIYF
CDR3nt: TGTGCCAGCAGTGAAGCGACCGGGGGCTCTGGAAACACCATATATTTT

abundance: NA
j_gene: TRBJ1-1
v_gene: TRBV7-2
d_gene: NA
CDR3aa: CASKERSPTEAFF
CDR3nt: TGTGCCAGCAAGGAGAGGAGCCCCACTGAAGCTTTCTTT

abundance: NA
j_gene: TRBJ1-4
v_gene: TRBV13
d_gene: NA
CDR3aa: CASSLQGGGRTNEKLFF
CDR3nt: TGTGCCAGCAGCTTGCAAGGTGGGGGCAGGACCAATGAAAAACTGTTTTTT

abundance: NA
j_gene: TRBJ2-5
v_gene: TRBV5-4
d_gene: TRBD1
CDR3aa: CASSPSPSGGGETQYF
CDR3nt: TGTGCCAGCAGCCCGTCCCCCTCAGGGGGCGGGGAGACCCAGTACTTC

abundance: NA
j_gene: TRBJ1-5
v_gene: TRBV7-9
d_gene: NA
CDR3aa: CASSSGGEAHQPQHF
CDR3nt: TGTGCCAGCAGCAGCGGAGGGGAGGCCCATCAGCCCCAGCATTTT

abundance: NA
j_gene: TRBJ1-2
v_gene: TRBV7-2
d_gene: NA
CDR3aa: CASSLGSGSYTF
CDR3nt: TGTGCCAGCAGCTTGGGGTCCGGGAGTTACACCTTC

abundance: NA
j_gene: TRBJ2-3
v_gene: TRBV4-2
d_gene: TRBD2
CDR3aa: CASSQTLAGADTQYF
CDR3nt: TGTGCCAGCAGCCAGACCCTAGCGGGGGCAGATACGCAGTATTTT

abundance: medium-sized
j_gene: TRBJ1-1
v_gene: TRBV10-3
d_gene: NA
CDR3aa: CAISEPTANTEAFF
CDR3nt: TGTGCCATCAGTGAGCCGACAGCGAACACTGAAGCTTTCTTT

abundance: NA
j_gene: TRBJ1-5
v_gene: TRBV7-9
d_gene: NA
CDR3aa: CASSLVSGSSNQPQHF
CDR3nt: TGTGCCAGCAGCTTAGTCTCCGGTTCAAGCAATCAGCCCCAGCATTTT